This is a list of T cell receptor beta chains from one sample in a study of blood T cell repertoires in COVID-19. Profiling relied on immunoSEQ multiplex PCR, and the TCRdb table lists in-frame clones only, not all of them. Here the sample spans 250,000 or so clones, 85% to 95% being singletons. The sequencing sample was made of PBMCs or T cells enriched from blood (not recorded which). The receptors were sampled from a man aged 40-49 years who had been exposed to COVID-19. Each CDR3 is given without its conserved first and last residue. The D gene is left open where the match is weak. Only part of the rows carry a size: once, few, many, or a class if the clone is expanded.

>TRBJ2-5|NA|NA|13|TRBV5-1
ASSLAGSPQETQY
>TRBJ1-5|NA|once|12|TRBV19
ATRAVVSNQPQH
>TRBJ1-2|NA|NA|12|TRBV28
ASSFRGREVSYT
>TRBJ1-4|NA|NA|13|TRBV4-1
ASSQIGPRGWKLF
>TRBJ1-1|NA|NA|11|TRBV6-4
ASRMTDSTEAF
>TRBJ1-1|TRBD1|NA|11|TRBV19
ATRLGGATEAF
>TRBJ2-5|NA|NA|14|TRBV9
ASSPWGGQYKETQY
>TRBJ2-7|TRBD2|NA|14|TRBV18
ASSPGLAGLSYEQY
>TRBJ2-1|TRBD2|NA|12|TRBV27
ASSFSGSRNEQF
>TRBJ1-2|NA|NA|11|TRBV2
ASRNTGFYGYT
>TRBJ2-3|TRBD1|once|14|TRBV5-5
ASSPWDRSGTDTQY
>TRBJ2-5|TRBD2|NA|12|TRBV5-4
ASSTSGAQETQY
>TRBJ1-1|NA|few|13|TRBV19
ASSISGARNTEAF
>TRBJ2-3|TRBD2|NA|15|TRBV3-1/TRBV3-2
ASSPTGLAGGKDTQY
>TRBJ1-2|NA|NA|9|TRBV27
ASGFLYGYT
>TRBJ1-5|NA|NA|12|TRBV30
AWSLGIVNQPQH
>TRBJ2-1|NA|NA|10|TRBV12-2
ATGGSYNEQF
>TRBJ1-2|TRBD1|NA|12|TRBV6-5
ASIPGGVNYGYT
>TRBJ2-2|NA|NA|12|TRBV6-4
ASKSSSTTGELF
>TRBJ2-7|TRBD1|NA|12|TRBV10-2
ASTLGDRFDEQY
>TRBJ1-2|TRBD1|few|13|TRBV3-1/TRBV3-2
ASSSTGGRNYGYT
>TRBJ2-7|TRBD2|NA|11|TRBV30
AWSRSGTGEQY
>TRBJ2-7|NA|NA|14|TRBV24-1
ATSDSTTDTYYEQY
>TRBJ1-3|NA|once|13|TRBV11-3
ASSIDRGSGNTIY
>TRBJ1-2|NA|NA|11|TRBV7-8
ASSLASGDGYT
>TRBJ1-1|NA|NA|11|TRBV28
ASSNRMNTEAF
>TRBJ2-7|NA|NA|13|TRBV13
ASSLAGTLPYEQY
>TRBJ1-1|NA|NA|12|TRBV2
ASRDGQIHTEAF
>TRBJ2-1|NA|NA|12|TRBV7-2
ASSLAGPAGEQF